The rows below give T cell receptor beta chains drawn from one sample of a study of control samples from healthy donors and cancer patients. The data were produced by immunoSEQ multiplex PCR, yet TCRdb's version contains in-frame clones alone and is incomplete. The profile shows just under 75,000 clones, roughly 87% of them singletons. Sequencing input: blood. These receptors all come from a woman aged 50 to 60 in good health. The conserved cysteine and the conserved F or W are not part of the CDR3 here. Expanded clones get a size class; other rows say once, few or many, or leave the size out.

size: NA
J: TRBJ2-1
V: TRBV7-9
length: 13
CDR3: ASGTDRVAYNEQF

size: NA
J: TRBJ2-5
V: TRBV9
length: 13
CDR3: ASSVAGGRGETQY

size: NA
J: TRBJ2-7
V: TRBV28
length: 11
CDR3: ASRIQGMYEQY

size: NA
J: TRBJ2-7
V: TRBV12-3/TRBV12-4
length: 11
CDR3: ASSRRTLYEQY

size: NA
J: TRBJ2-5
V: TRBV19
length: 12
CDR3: ASTKPRVLETQY

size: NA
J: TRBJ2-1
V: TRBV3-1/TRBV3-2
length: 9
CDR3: ASSRENEQF

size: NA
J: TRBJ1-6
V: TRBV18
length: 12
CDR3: ASSPDSYNSPLH

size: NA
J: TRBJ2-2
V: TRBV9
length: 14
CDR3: ASSVEGGSNTGELF

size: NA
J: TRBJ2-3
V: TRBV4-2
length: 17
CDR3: ASSQEGTSGRFGTDTQY

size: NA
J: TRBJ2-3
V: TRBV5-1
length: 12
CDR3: ASNPGQGTDTQY

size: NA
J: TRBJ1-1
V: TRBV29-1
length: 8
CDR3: SVRTEEAF

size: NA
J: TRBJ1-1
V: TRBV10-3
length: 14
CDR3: AITEGGAGWYTEAF

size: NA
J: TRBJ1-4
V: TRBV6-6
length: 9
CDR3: AIFGNEKLF

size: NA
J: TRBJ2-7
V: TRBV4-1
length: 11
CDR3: ASSQGTGDEQY

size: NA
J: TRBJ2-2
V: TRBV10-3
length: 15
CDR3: AISAIGQGVPTGELF

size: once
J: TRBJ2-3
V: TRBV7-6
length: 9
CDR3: ASSEEDTQY

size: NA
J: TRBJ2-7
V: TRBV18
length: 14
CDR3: ASSPQGLAGSHEQY

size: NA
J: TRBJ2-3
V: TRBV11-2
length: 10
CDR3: ASSLVRDTQY

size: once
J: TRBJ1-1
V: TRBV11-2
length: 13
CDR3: ASSFRQGLNTEAF

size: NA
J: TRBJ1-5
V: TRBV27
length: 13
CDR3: ASSPWTGTNQPQH

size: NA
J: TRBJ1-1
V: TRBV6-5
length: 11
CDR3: ASSWTENTEAF

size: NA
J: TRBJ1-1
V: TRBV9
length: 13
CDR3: ASSVGDGRGDEAF

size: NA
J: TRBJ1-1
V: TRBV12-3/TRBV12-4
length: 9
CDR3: ASSSTISAF